The source of this T cell receptor delta chain is a study of Vδ1+ human thymocytes. This clone was seen a handful of times. Its antigen is as yet unknown. General study findings and limits: Thymic TRG and TRD repertoires appeared highly polyclonal, with Gaussian CDR3 length distributions. Thymic delta-chain repertoires held roughly 20% Vdelta2 sequences and few Vdelta3, despite high sort purity.

Sequences come from RNA converted to cDNA by reverse transcription. The CDR3 regions were amplified by multiplex PCR from V-gene primers to a constant-region primer. TCRdb repeated clone calling on the multiplex PCR reads with CATT. Of 45,000 to 60,000 delta-chain clones listed, less than 15% were seen once; the top ten hold 0.3% to 0.5%. Trimming removed 0 bases from V and 7 bases from J, with 30 bases in between. Germline values: CDR1 TSWWSYY, CDR2 QGS. The CDR3 consists of 20 residues. The sequenced sample consisted of Vdelta1+ gamma-delta thymocytes from the thymus. As to subset: FACS-sorted CD3+ TCRalphabeta- TCRVdelta1+ TCRVdelta2- thymocytes. The rearrangement uses TRDV1 and TRDJ1; D not certain. The TCR was taken from a girl less than two years old who had congenital heart surgery. The CDR3 region has the DNA TGTGCTCTTGGGGAACTTTCCCCCCCATGGCAGCCGGCGGGAATCGGTAAACTCATCTTT. It codes for CALGELSPPWQPAGIGKLIF.